A selection of T cell receptor beta chains follows, all from one sample in a study of response to subunit inactivated influenza vaccine. MiXCR, run by TCRdb on the RT-PCR reads, gives a single entry per CDR3 protein. The sample shows more than 450,000 distinct CDR3 sequences, roughly 10% of them seen only once. The same data also contributed to another study, on T cells expressing NK-cell markers.

The sample was PBMCs from blood, taken on the day of vaccination. All receptors come from a man between 45 and 60 years old who received an inactivated influenza vaccine. Both conserved end residues are part of each CDR3. Each record gives: V gene, CDR3 length, D gene, clone size, J gene, CDR3 DNA, CDR3 protein. D genes are given only for firm matches. Clone size, where shown, is once, few, many, or a class for clones that have expanded.

v_gene: TRBV7-2; len: 15; d_gene: NA; abundance: NA; j_gene: TRBJ2-3; CDR3nt: TGTGCCAGCAGCTTATTTGGACAGACCACAGATACGCAGTATTTT; CDR3aa: CASSLFGQTTDTQYF
v_gene: TRBV13; len: 14; d_gene: TRBD2; abundance: NA; j_gene: TRBJ2-7; CDR3nt: TGTGCCAGCAGCCTCGCTAGCGGGGGTGGGGAGCAGTACTTC; CDR3aa: CASSLASGGGEQYF
v_gene: TRBV20-1; len: 16; d_gene: TRBD2; abundance: NA; j_gene: TRBJ2-1; CDR3nt: TGCAGTGCTAGCGGCGCGGGAGGACAAAGCTACAATGAGCATTTCTTC; CDR3aa: CSASGAGGQSYNEHFF
v_gene: TRBV2; len: 14; d_gene: NA; abundance: few; j_gene: TRBJ1-1; CDR3nt: TGTGCCAGCAGCCTAGGATTGGGAGTCACTGAAGCTTTCTTT; CDR3aa: CASSLGLGVTEAFF
v_gene: TRBV7-2; len: 14; d_gene: TRBD2; abundance: few; j_gene: TRBJ2-5; CDR3nt: TGTGCCAGCAGCATCGGACTAGCTCAAGAGACCCAGTACTTC; CDR3aa: CASSIGLAQETQYF
v_gene: TRBV24-1; len: 17; d_gene: NA; abundance: NA; j_gene: TRBJ2-7; CDR3nt: TGTGCCACCAGTGATCCCCTTTCTGGGGGTGCATCCTACGAGCAGTACTTC; CDR3aa: CATSDPLSGGASYEQYF
v_gene: TRBV7-2; len: 15; d_gene: NA; abundance: few; j_gene: TRBJ1-2; CDR3nt: TGTGCCAGCAGCCCCCGAGGAGGGGAGGGTTATGGCTACACCTTC; CDR3aa: CASSPRGGEGYGYTF
v_gene: TRBV12-3/TRBV12-4; len: 14; d_gene: TRBD1; abundance: many; j_gene: TRBJ1-4; CDR3nt: TGTGCCAGCAGTCGGACAGGCCCCCGTGAAAAACTGTTTTTT; CDR3aa: CASSRTGPREKLFF
v_gene: TRBV20-1; len: 15; d_gene: TRBD2; abundance: few; j_gene: TRBJ2-1; CDR3nt: TGCAGTGTAAAGACCAGTAGCGGGAGCTACAATGAGCAGTTCTTC; CDR3aa: CSVKTSSGSYNEQFF
v_gene: TRBV20-1; len: 16; d_gene: TRBD1; abundance: few; j_gene: TRBJ2-7; CDR3nt: TGCAGTGCTAGTCGACAGGGGAGGAGAAGGGGAAGCGAGCAGTACTTC; CDR3aa: CSASRQGRRRGSEQYF
v_gene: TRBV5-1; len: 14; d_gene: NA; abundance: few; j_gene: TRBJ2-3; CDR3nt: TGCGCCAGCAGCGACCAAAGACCCACAGATACGCAGTATTTT; CDR3aa: CASSDQRPTDTQYF
v_gene: TRBV18; len: 16; d_gene: TRBD2; abundance: NA; j_gene: TRBJ2-2; CDR3nt: TGTGCCAGCTCACCTCCGGGGGGGCTCAACACCGGGGAGCTGTTTTTT; CDR3aa: CASSPPGGLNTGELFF
v_gene: TRBV20-1; len: 13; d_gene: TRBD2; abundance: NA; j_gene: TRBJ2-3; CDR3nt: TGCAGTGCTAGAGACGGGAGGGTAGATACGCAGTATTTT; CDR3aa: CSARDGRVDTQYF
v_gene: TRBV24-1; len: 15; d_gene: TRBD1; abundance: NA; j_gene: TRBJ2-2; CDR3nt: TGTGCCACCACCGACTCCCGACAGGGGGCCGGGGAGCTGTTTTTT; CDR3aa: CATTDSRQGAGELFF
v_gene: TRBV7-2; len: 15; d_gene: NA; abundance: few; j_gene: TRBJ2-4; CDR3nt: TGTGCCAGCAGCACCCCCGGGACCCGATCGCACATTCAGTACTTC; CDR3aa: CASSTPGTRSHIQYF
v_gene: TRBV7-2; len: 14; d_gene: NA; abundance: NA; j_gene: TRBJ2-7; CDR3nt: TGTGCCAGCAGCTTAGTTGAGGGTACCTACGAGCAGTACTTC; CDR3aa: CASSLVEGTYEQYF
v_gene: TRBV6-2/TRBV6-3; len: 11; d_gene: NA; abundance: few; j_gene: TRBJ2-3; CDR3nt: TGTGCCAGCAGTTACGGAACCGTACCGTATTTT; CDR3aa: CASSYGTVPYF
v_gene: TRBV3-1; len: 15; d_gene: NA; abundance: few; j_gene: TRBJ2-7; CDR3nt: TGTGCCAGCAGCCGGATGTTGGACACTACCTACGAGCAGTACTTC; CDR3aa: CASSRMLDTTYEQYF
v_gene: TRBV7-3; len: 13; d_gene: NA; abundance: NA; j_gene: TRBJ2-2; CDR3nt: TGTGCCAGCACCGGAAGGAATTCCGGGGAGCTGTTTTTT; CDR3aa: CASTGRNSGELFF
v_gene: TRBV18; len: 15; d_gene: NA; abundance: few; j_gene: TRBJ2-3; CDR3nt: TGTGCCAGCTCACTACCGGGGACTCCCACAGATACGCAGTATTTT; CDR3aa: CASSLPGTPTDTQYF
v_gene: TRBV20-1; len: 14; d_gene: NA; abundance: few; j_gene: TRBJ2-1; CDR3nt: TGCAGTGCCGAACCTGGGCTGGGTCCCCATGAGCAGTTCTTC; CDR3aa: CSAEPGLGPHEQFF
v_gene: TRBV7-9; len: 14; d_gene: NA; abundance: few; j_gene: TRBJ1-1; CDR3nt: TGTGCCAGCAGCTTCTGGGACGTGAACACTGAAGCTTTCTTT; CDR3aa: CASSFWDVNTEAFF
v_gene: TRBV6-5; len: 16; d_gene: NA; abundance: few; j_gene: TRBJ2-3; CDR3nt: TGTGCCAGCAGTTACTCGGGACCAATTAGCACAGATACGCAGTATTTT; CDR3aa: CASSYSGPISTDTQYF
v_gene: TRBV7-8; len: 20; d_gene: NA; abundance: NA; j_gene: TRBJ2-2; CDR3nt: TGTGCCAGCAGCTTAGCGAATCTTGAGGGTTTAGGCCGGGGACCCGGGGAGCTGTTTTTT; CDR3aa: CASSLANLEGLGRGPGELFF
v_gene: TRBV5-1; len: 15; d_gene: TRBD2; abundance: NA; j_gene: TRBJ2-1; CDR3nt: TGCGCCAGCAGCTACACTAGCGGCCAGAACAATGAGCAGTTCTTC; CDR3aa: CASSYTSGQNNEQFF
v_gene: TRBV29-1; len: 11; d_gene: TRBD1; abundance: NA; j_gene: TRBJ2-3; CDR3nt: TGCAGCGGTACAGGGGCCGATACGCAGTATTTT; CDR3aa: CSGTGADTQYF
v_gene: TRBV7-3; len: 14; d_gene: NA; abundance: NA; j_gene: TRBJ2-1; CDR3nt: TGTGCCAGCAGCTTAGACGTAGCGGTCCCCGAGCAGTTCTTC; CDR3aa: CASSLDVAVPEQFF
v_gene: TRBV12-3/TRBV12-4; len: 15; d_gene: NA; abundance: many; j_gene: TRBJ2-1; CDR3nt: TGTGCCAGCAGGGAACTACTAGGGTCCTACAATGAGCAGTTCTTC; CDR3aa: CASRELLGSYNEQFF
v_gene: TRBV28; len: 18; d_gene: TRBD2; abundance: few; j_gene: TRBJ2-1; CDR3nt: TGTGCCAGCAGCCAGGGACTAGCGGGATATTCCCGCGGAAATGAGCAGTTCTTC; CDR3aa: CASSQGLAGYSRGNEQFF
v_gene: TRBV6-5; len: 16; d_gene: NA; abundance: NA; j_gene: TRBJ2-3; CDR3nt: TGTGCCAGCAGTTATCAGCAGGGGACATGGCCAGATACGCAGTATTTT; CDR3aa: CASSYQQGTWPDTQYF
v_gene: TRBV7-2; len: 14; d_gene: NA; abundance: few; j_gene: TRBJ2-7; CDR3nt: TGTGCCAGCAGCCCCGTGCAGGGTCTTAGTGAGCAGTACTTC; CDR3aa: CASSPVQGLSEQYF
v_gene: TRBV11-2; len: 14; d_gene: NA; abundance: NA; j_gene: TRBJ1-1; CDR3nt: TGTGCCAGCAGCTTTATTCGAGGGGCCACTGAAGCTTTCTTT; CDR3aa: CASSFIRGATEAFF
v_gene: TRBV7-2; len: 14; d_gene: NA; abundance: NA; j_gene: TRBJ2-3; CDR3nt: TGTGCCAGCACCCTCGCGTCGCGCACAGATACGCAGTATTTT; CDR3aa: CASTLASRTDTQYF
v_gene: TRBV4-1; len: 17; d_gene: TRBD1; abundance: many; j_gene: TRBJ2-7; CDR3nt: TGCGCCAGCAGCCCCCCATACAGGGGAGAGTACCCCTACGAGCAGTACTTC; CDR3aa: CASSPPYRGEYPYEQYF
v_gene: TRBV5-1; len: 15; d_gene: TRBD1; abundance: NA; j_gene: TRBJ2-7; CDR3nt: TGCGCCAGCAGCTTGACAGGGGAAGGGATCTACGAGCAGTACTTC; CDR3aa: CASSLTGEGIYEQYF
v_gene: TRBV6-2/TRBV6-3; len: 13; d_gene: NA; abundance: NA; j_gene: TRBJ1-5; CDR3nt: TGTGCCAGCAATTACGGGGGAAATCAGCCCCAGCATTTT; CDR3aa: CASNYGGNQPQHF
v_gene: TRBV12-3/TRBV12-4; len: 14; d_gene: NA; abundance: NA; j_gene: TRBJ2-7; CDR3nt: TGTGCCAGCAGCTTCCACGGGTATTCCTACGAGCAGTACTTC; CDR3aa: CASSFHGYSYEQYF
v_gene: TRBV6-2/TRBV6-3; len: 12; d_gene: TRBD1; abundance: NA; j_gene: TRBJ1-2; CDR3nt: TGTGCCAGTTACAGGGGGCTGGACGGCTACACCTTC; CDR3aa: CASYRGLDGYTF
v_gene: TRBV4-2; len: 23; d_gene: TRBD2; abundance: NA; j_gene: TRBJ2-3; CDR3nt: TGTGCCAGCAGCCAAGATCAGACCAATAACCCGGGACTAGCGGGACTTAGCACAGATACGCAGTATTTT; CDR3aa: CASSQDQTNNPGLAGLSTDTQYF
v_gene: TRBV20-1; len: 14; d_gene: NA; abundance: NA; j_gene: TRBJ1-6; CDR3nt: TGCAGTGCTCCTAAAGGGACGGCCAATTCACCCCTCCACTTT; CDR3aa: CSAPKGTANSPLHF